What follows is one T cell receptor (beta chain) and its context. The antigen is not known. The data were taken from a study of beta chain features in type 1 diabetes. The whole isolated RNA underwent reverse transcription, so sequencing captured expressed TCRB transcripts. Regulatory, naive and central memory T cell samples averaged approximately 3.9 million reads. TCRdb's table, derived via immunoSEQ multiplex PCR, lists solely in-frame clones and lacks some. This sample has around 650,000 clones, with over 10% found just once. The CDR3 contains 12 residues. Trimming removed 3 bases at V and 15 bases at J, with 15 bases between. The germline V gene encodes CDR1 MDHEN and CDR2 SYDVKM. Notes on the study in general: All four CD4+ subsets of Type 1 diabetes patients contained TCRB CDR3s that were moderately but significantly shorter. Small HLA sub-analyses could not settle whether HLA shapes TCRB rearrangement. There were fewer insertions and more deletions at the VDJ junctions of type 1 diabetes patients.

The rearrangement joins TRBV28 to TRBJ2-1, with D hard to call. The sample was naive CD4+ T cells from blood. The origin of this receptor is a man younger than 45 with type 1 diabetes. CDR3 sequence (DNA): TGTGCCAGCAGTTTGGGTAGGCCAATCACGTTCTTC. Translated: CASSLGRPITFF. Supplemented by reference TRBV28 and TRBJ2-1, the full variable domain reads DVKVTQSSRYLVKRTGEKVFLECVQDMDHENMFWYRQDPGLGLRLIYFSYDVKMKEKGDIPEGYSVSREKKERFSLILESASTNQTSMYLCASSLGRPITFFGPGTRLTVL.